This T cell receptor beta chain came from a study of T-cell reconstitution after alpha-beta-depleted transplantation in children. In germline, CDR1 is SGHRS, CDR2 YFSETQ. The length of the CDR3 is 14 residues. Trimming removed 2 bases at V and 1 base at J, with 9 bases between. Unique molecular identifiers were used to barcode this TCRbeta library. TCRdb passed the PCR reads through MiXCR, listing each CDR3 protein once. There are a few hundred thousand distinct CDR3 sequences in the sample; approximately 12% occur only once, and roughly 4.3% lies in the top ten. This clonotype has at least ten counts.

This clonotype was sampled from a human donor who donated a stem cell graft to a child with Fanconi anemia. Sequencing used PBMCs, obtained from the stem cell graft. The chain is built from TRBV5-1 and TRBJ1-1; a weak D match, TRBD1 (6 bases). The CDR3 spells CASSFKGQNTEAFF. Here the CDR3 DNA reads TGCGCCAGCAGCTTTAAGGGACAGAACACTGAAGCTTTCTTT.